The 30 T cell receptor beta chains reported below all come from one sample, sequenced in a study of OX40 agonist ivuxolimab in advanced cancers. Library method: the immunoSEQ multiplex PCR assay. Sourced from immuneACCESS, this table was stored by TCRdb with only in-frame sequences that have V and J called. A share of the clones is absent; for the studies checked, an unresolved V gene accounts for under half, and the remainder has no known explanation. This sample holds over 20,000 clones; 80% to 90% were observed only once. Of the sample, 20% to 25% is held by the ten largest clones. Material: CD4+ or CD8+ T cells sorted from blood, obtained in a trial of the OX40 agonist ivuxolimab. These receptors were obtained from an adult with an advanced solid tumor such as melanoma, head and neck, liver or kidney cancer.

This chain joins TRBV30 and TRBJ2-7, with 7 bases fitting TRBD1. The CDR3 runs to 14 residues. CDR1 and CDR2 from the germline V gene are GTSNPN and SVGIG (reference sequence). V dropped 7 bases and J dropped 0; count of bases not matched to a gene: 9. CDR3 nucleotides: TGTGCCTCCCCCCGGGACAGCAACTCCTACGAGCAGTACTTC. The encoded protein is CASPRDSNSYEQYF.

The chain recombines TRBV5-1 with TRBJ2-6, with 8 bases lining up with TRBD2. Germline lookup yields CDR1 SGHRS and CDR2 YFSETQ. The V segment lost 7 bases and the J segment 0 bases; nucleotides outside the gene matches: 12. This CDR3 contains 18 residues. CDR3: CASDYGAGVPSGANVLTF. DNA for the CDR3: TGCGCCAGCGACTATGGAGCGGGGGTTCCCTCTGGGGCCAACGTCCTGACTTTC. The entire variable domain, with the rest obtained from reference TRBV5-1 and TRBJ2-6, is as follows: KAGVTQTPRYLIKTRGQQVTLSCSPISGHRSVSWYQQTPGQGLQFLFEYFSETQRNKGNFPGRFSGRQFSNSRSEMNVSTLELGDSALYLCASDYGAGVPSGANVLTFGAGSRLTVL.

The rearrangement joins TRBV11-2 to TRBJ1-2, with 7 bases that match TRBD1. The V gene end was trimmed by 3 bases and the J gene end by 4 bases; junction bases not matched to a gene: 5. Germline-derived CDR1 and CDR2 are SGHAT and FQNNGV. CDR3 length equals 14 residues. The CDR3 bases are TGTGCCAGCAGCTTCGGACAGGAGGTCTATGGCTACACCTTC. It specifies CASSFGQEVYGYTF.

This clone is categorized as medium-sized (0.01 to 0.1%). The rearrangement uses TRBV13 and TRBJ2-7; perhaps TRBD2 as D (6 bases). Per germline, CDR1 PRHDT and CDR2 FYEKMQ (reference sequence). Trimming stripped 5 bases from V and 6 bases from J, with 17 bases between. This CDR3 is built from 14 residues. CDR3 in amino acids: CASSSSLGTAEQYF. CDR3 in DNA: TGTGCCAGCAGCAGCTCACTCGGGACTGCCGAGCAGTACTTC.

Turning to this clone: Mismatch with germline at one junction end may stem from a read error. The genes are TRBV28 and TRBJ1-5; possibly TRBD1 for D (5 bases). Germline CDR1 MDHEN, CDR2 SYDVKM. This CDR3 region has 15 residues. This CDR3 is CASSLLGTVNRPQHF. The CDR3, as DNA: TGTGCCAGCAGTTTATTAGGGACCGTGAATCGGCCCCAGCATTTT.

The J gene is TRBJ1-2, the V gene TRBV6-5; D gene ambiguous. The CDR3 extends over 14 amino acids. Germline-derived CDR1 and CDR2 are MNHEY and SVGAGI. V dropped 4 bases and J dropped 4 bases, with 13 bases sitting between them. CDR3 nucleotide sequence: TGTGCCAGCAGTTTGGCAGGAACGGGCTATGGCTACACCTTC. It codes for CASSLAGTGYGYTF.

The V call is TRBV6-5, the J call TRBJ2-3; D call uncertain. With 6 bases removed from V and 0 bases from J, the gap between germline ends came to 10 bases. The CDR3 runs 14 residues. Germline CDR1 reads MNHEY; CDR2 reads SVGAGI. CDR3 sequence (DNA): TGTGCCAGCAGCAGCTTCGTGAGCACAGATACGCAGTATTTT. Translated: CASSSFVSTDTQYF.

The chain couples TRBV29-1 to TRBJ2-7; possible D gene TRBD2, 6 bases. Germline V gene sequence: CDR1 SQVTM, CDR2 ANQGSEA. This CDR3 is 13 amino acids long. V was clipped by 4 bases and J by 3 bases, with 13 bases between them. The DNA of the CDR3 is TGCAGCGTTGGGGGACTGGGTTTCTACGAGCAGTACTTC. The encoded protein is CSVGGLGFYEQYF.

DNA for the CDR3: TGTGCCAGCAGCTTAGGGGGACTAGCGGGAGGGGTGAGATCCTACAATGAGCAGTTCTTC. It specifies CASSLGGLAGGVRSYNEQFF. The chain combines TRBV7-8 with TRBJ2-1, with 16 bases matching TRBD2. The CDR3 has 20 amino acids. The V gene's germline CDR1 is SGHVS and CDR2 FQNEAQ. The V gene end was trimmed by 1 base and the J gene end by 1 base; junction bases not matched to a gene: 7.

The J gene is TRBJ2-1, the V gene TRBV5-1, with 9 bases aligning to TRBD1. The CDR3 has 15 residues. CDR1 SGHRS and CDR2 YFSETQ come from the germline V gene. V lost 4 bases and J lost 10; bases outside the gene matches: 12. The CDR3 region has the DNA TGCGCCAGCAGCCCGAGGGACAGGGATTTCGAGGAGCAGTTCTTC. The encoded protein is CASSPRDRDFEEQFF.

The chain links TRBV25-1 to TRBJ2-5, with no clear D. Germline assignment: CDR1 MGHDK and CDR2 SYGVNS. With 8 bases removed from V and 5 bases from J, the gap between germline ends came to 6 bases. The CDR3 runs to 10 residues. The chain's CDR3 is CASEWETQYF. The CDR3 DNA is TGTGCCAGCGAGTGGGAGACCCAGTACTTC.

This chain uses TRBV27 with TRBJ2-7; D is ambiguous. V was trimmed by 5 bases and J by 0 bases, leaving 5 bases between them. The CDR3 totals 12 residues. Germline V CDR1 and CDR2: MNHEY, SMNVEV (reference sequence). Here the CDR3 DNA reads TGTGCCAGCAGTACCAGCTCCTACGAGCAGTACTTC. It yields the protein CASSTSSYEQYF.

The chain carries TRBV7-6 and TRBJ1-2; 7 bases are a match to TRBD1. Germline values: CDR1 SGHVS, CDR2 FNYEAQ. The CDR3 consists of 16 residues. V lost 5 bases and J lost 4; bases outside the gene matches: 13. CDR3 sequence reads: CASSAQQGIGGYGYTF. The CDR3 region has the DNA TGTGCCAGCAGCGCTCAACAGGGGATAGGCGGCTATGGCTACACCTTC.

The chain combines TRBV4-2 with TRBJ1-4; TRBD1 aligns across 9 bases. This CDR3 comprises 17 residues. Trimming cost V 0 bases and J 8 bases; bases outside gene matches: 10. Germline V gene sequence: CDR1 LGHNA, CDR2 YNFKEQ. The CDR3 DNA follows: TGTGCCAGCAGCCAAGATTGGTGGGGACAGGGTAAAGAAAAACTGTTTTTT. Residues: CASSQDWWGQGKEKLFF.

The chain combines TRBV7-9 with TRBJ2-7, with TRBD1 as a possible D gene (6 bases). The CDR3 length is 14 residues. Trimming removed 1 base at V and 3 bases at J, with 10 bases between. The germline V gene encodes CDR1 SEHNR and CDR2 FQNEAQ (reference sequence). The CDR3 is CASSLGTARYEQYF. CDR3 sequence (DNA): TGTGCCAGCAGCTTAGGGACAGCACGCTACGAGCAGTACTTC.

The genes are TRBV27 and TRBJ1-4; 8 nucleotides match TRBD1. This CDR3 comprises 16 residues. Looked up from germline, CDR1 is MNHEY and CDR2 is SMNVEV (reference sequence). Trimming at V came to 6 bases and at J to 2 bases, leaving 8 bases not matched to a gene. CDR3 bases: TGTGCCAGCAGATCAGGACAGGGTTTCACTAATGAAAAACTGTTTTTT. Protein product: CASRSGQGFTNEKLFF.

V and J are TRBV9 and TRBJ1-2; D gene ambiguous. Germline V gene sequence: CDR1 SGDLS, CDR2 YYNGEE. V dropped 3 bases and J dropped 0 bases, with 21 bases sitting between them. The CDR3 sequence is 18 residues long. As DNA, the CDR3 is TGTGCCAGCAGCGCGACAAGACAAACACCCAGGCCTAACTATGGCTACACCTTC. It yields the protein CASSATRQTPRPNYGYTF.

The CDR3 spells CASSSDRGNSPLHF. DNA for the CDR3: TGTGCCAGCAGCTCGGACAGGGGTAATTCACCCCTCCACTTT. The chain combines TRBV13 with TRBJ1-6; 9 positions match TRBD1. V lost 4 bases to trimming and J lost 6 bases; unmatched junction nucleotides: 1. This CDR3 comprises 14 residues. Germline CDR1 and CDR2: PRHDT and FYEKMQ (reference sequence). Using reference TRBV13 and TRBJ1-6 for the parts outside the CDR3, the full variable domain is AAGVIQSPRHLIKEKRETATLKCYPIPRHDTVYWYQQGPGQDPQFLISFYEKMQSDKGSIPDRFSAQQFSDYHSELNMSSLELGDSALYFCASSSDRGNSPLHFGNGTRLTVT.

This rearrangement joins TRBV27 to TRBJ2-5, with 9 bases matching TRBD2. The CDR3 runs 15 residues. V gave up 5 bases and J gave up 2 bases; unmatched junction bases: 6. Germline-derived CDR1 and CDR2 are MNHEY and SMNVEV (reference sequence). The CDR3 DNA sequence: TGTGCCAGCAGTCGCACTAGCGGGCCACAAGAGACCCAGTACTTC. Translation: CASSRTSGPQETQYF.

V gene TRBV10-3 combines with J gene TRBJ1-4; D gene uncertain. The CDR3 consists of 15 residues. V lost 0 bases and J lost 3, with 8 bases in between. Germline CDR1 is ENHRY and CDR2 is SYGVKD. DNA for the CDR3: TGTGCCATCAGTGAGTCCGGGCCTTCTAATGAAAAACTGTTTTTT. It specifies CAISESGPSNEKLFF.

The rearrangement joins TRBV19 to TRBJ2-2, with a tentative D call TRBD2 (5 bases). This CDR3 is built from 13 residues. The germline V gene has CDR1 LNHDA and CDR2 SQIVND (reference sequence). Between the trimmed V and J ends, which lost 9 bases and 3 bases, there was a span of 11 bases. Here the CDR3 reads CASQSRDTGELFF. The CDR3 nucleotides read TGTGCCAGCCAATCGCGGGACACCGGGGAGCTGTTTTTT.

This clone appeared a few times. The CDR3 loop reads CASSFQYEPYSTDTQYF. The DNA for the CDR3 is TGTGCCAGCAGTTTTCAGTACGAACCGTATAGCACAGATACGCAGTATTTT. The chain recombines TRBV28 with TRBJ2-3; D unresolved. Per germline, CDR1 MDHEN and CDR2 SYDVKM. V was clipped by 3 bases and J by 0 bases, with 16 bases between them. The length of the CDR3 is 17 residues.

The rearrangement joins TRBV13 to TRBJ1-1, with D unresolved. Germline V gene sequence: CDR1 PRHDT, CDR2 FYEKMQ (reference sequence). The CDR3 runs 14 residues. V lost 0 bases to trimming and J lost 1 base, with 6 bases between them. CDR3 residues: CASSLGVGNTEAFF. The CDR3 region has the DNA TGTGCCAGCAGCTTAGGGGTTGGGAACACTGAAGCTTTCTTT.

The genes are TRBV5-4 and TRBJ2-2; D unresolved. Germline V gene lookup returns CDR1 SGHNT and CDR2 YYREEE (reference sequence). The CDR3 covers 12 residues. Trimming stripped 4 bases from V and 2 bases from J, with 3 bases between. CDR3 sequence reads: CASSQNTGELFF. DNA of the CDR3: TGTGCCAGCAGCCAAAACACCGGGGAGCTGTTTTTT.

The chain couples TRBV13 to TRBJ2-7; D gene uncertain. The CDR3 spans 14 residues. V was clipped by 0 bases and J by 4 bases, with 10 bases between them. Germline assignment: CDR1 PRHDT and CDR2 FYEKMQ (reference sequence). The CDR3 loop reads CASSLGTVSYEQYF. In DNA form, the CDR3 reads TGTGCCAGCAGCTTAGGCACGGTAAGTTACGAGCAGTACTTC.

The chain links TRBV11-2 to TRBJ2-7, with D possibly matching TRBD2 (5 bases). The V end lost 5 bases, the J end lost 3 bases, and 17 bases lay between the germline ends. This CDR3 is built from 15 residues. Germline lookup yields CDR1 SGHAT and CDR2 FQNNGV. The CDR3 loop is CASSPSQARGYEQYF. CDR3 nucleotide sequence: TGTGCCAGCAGCCCCAGCCAGGCCCGGGGCTACGAGCAGTACTTC. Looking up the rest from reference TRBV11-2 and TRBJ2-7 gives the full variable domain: EAGVAQSPRYKIIEKRQSVAFWCNPISGHATLYWYQQILGQGPKLLIQFQNNGVVDDSQLPKDRFSAERLKGVDSTLKIQPAKLEDSAVYLCASSPSQARGYEQYFGPGTRLTVT.

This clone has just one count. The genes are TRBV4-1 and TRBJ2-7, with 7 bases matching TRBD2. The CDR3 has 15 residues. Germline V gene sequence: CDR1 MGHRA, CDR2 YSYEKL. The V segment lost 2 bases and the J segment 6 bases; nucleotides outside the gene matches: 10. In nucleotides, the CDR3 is TGCGCCAGCAGCCAATCTGATTGGGAGGGACGCGAGCAGTACTTC. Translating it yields CASSQSDWEGREQYF.

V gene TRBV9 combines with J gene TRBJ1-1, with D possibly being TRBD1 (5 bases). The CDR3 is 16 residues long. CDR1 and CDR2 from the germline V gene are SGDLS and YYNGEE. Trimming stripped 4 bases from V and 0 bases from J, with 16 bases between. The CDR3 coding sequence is TGTGCCAGCAGCCCCTCGGGGGGGACTATGAACACTGAAGCTTTCTTT. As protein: CASSPSGGTMNTEAFF.

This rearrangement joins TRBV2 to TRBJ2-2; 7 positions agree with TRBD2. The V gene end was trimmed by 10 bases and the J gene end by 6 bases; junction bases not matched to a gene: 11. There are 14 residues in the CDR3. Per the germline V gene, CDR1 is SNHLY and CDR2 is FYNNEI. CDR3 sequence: CAIRSGLVPGELFF. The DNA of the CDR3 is TGTGCCATCCGTAGCGGGTTGGTCCCCGGGGAGCTGTTTTTT.

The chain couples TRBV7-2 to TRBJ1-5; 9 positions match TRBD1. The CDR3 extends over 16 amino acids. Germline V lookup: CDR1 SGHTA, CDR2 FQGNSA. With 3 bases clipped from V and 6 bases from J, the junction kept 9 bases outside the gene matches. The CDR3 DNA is TGTGCCAGCAGCTTGGGAAACAGGGGGCTAACTCAGCCCCAGCATTTT. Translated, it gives CASSLGNRGLTQPQHF.